This passage covers 30 T cell receptor beta chains from one sample sequenced in a study of T cell changes during pregnancy in multiple sclerosis. This table comes from immunoSEQ multiplex PCR, and its TCRdb copy is limited to in-frame clones, with some not included. The table includes roughly 26,000 clones, about 91% detected once. Sequencing used CD8+ T cells from peripheral blood mononuclear cells, obtained in the second trimester of pregnancy. The receptors here all came from a female donor with multiple sclerosis, enrolled in a pregnancy study.

The chain employs TRBV11-2 and TRBJ2-3, with a weak D call TRBD1 (5 bases). Trimming stripped 4 bases from V and 6 bases from J, with 11 bases between. The CDR3 covers 13 residues. Germline V gene lookup returns CDR1 SGHAT and CDR2 FQNNGV. The DNA of the CDR3 is TGTGCCAGCAGCTGGGTACCAGGGGATACGCAGTATTTT. It translates to CASSWVPGDTQYF.

The chain joins TRBV7-9 to TRBJ2-1; 7 positions match TRBD2. CDR3 length: 14 residues. The germline gives CDR1 SEHNR, CDR2 FQNEAQ (reference sequence). The trim removed 7 bases at V and 9 bases at J, leaving 12 bases unmatched. The CDR3 spells CASTNEGRALEQFF. CDR3 nucleotide sequence: TGTGCCAGCACCAATGAGGGGAGGGCCCTTGAGCAGTTCTTC.

Regarding this clone: Sequence at one end of the junction differs from germline and may be a read error. The chain joins TRBV28 to TRBJ2-2, with D unclear. This CDR3 is 15 amino acids long. Germline assignment: CDR1 MDHEN and CDR2 SYDVKM. The DNA of the CDR3 is TGTGCCAGCAGTCTTTCGTGGCCGAACGCCGGGGAGCTGTTTTTT. Translating gives CASSLSWPNAGELFF.

A few counts support this clone. The rearrangement joins TRBV4-3 to TRBJ2-7; 13 bases fit TRBD2. The germline CDR1 and CDR2 sequences are LGHNA and YSLEER. CDR3 length: 16 residues. Germline trimming cut 4 bases from V and 2 bases from J; bases unmatched to any gene: 5. The chain's CDR3 is CASSPWTSGSPYEQYF. DNA of the CDR3: TGCGCCAGCAGCCCCTGGACTAGCGGGAGCCCCTACGAGCAGTACTTC.

V is TRBV4-1 and J is TRBJ2-1; 8 nucleotides agree with TRBD2. CDR3 length equals 15 residues. Germline lookup yields CDR1 MGHRA and CDR2 YSYEKL. J lost 2 bases, V lost 4 bases, and 4 bases had no gene match. CDR3 sequence (DNA): TGCGCCAGCAGCCGAGCGGGAGAAGCCTACAATGAGCAGTTCTTC. Protein: CASSRAGEAYNEQFF.

In its sample, this clone was seen a few times. The gene calls are TRBV9 and TRBJ1-1; 9 positions agree with TRBD1. CDR1 and CDR2 from the germline V gene are SGDLS and YYNGEE. The CDR3 has 15 amino acids. The V and J ends lost 3 bases and 1 base, in that order; junction bases with no gene match: 4. CDR3 bases: TGTGCCAGCAGCGAGGGACAGGGCTCGAACACTGAAGCTTTCTTT. Residues: CASSEGQGSNTEAFF. Filled out from reference TRBV9 and TRBJ1-1, the complete variable domain reads DSGVTQTPKHLITATGQRVTLRCSPRSGDLSVYWYQQSLDQGLQFLIQYYNGEERAKGNILERFSAQQFPDLHSELNLSSLELGDSALYFCASSEGQGSNTEAFFGQGTRLTVV.

The chain recombines TRBV27 with TRBJ2-7, with D unclear. CDR1 and CDR2 (germline): MNHEY, SMNVEV (reference sequence). The V end lost 5 bases, the J end lost 2 bases, and 10 bases lay between the germline ends. This CDR3 has 13 residues. In DNA form, the CDR3 reads TGTGCCAGCAGTCTCACAGAAACCTACGAGCAGTACTTC. This codes for CASSLTETYEQYF.

The chain's CDR3 is CASSALAGGQETQYF. In DNA form, the CDR3 reads TGTGCCAGCAGTGCCCTAGCGGGAGGCCAAGAGACCCAGTACTTC. The rearrangement joins TRBV6-1 to TRBJ2-5; the match to TRBD2 covers 11 bases. The V segment lost 4 bases and the J segment 1 base; nucleotides outside the gene matches: 2. CDR3 size: 15 residues. The germline V gene has CDR1 MNHNS and CDR2 SASEGT.

The chain employs TRBV18 and TRBJ2-1, with TRBD1 matching 7 bases. Germline V gives CDR1 KGHSH, CDR2 LQKENI. The V gene end was trimmed by 0 bases and the J gene end by 14 bases; junction bases not matched to a gene: 10. This CDR3 contains 14 residues. CDR3 protein: CASSPPSEKDRKFF. The CDR3 nucleotides read TGTGCCAGCTCACCACCGAGTGAGAAGGACAGGAAGTTCTTC.

By share, this clone ranks as medium-sized. The chain employs TRBV6-1 and TRBJ2-3, with a tentative D call TRBD2 (5 bases). CDR3 length equals 13 residues. From germline, CDR1 is MNHNS and CDR2 SASEGT. V was clipped by 10 bases and J by 3 bases, with 14 bases between them. The CDR3 nucleotides read TGTGCCACCCAACAGAGGGAAACAGATACGCAGTATTTT. This encodes CATQQRETDTQYF.

The chain employs TRBV7-2 and TRBJ2-2; D is perhaps TRBD1 (5 bases). V lost 1 base to trimming and J lost 1 base, with 7 bases between them. The CDR3 extends over 15 amino acids. The V gene's germline CDR1 is SGHTA and CDR2 FQGNSA. CDR3 nucleotides: TGTGCCAGCAGCTTAGTAAGGGGGAACACCGGGGAGCTGTTTTTT. Protein sequence: CASSLVRGNTGELFF. The full variable domain, completed using reference TRBV7-2 and TRBJ2-2, is GAGVSQSPSNKVTEKGKDVELRCDPISGHTALYWYRQSLGQGLEFLIYFQGNSAPDKSGLPSDRFSAERTGGSVSTLTIQRTQQEDSAVYLCASSLVRGNTGELFFGEGSRLTVL.

V gene TRBV7-8 combines with J gene TRBJ1-4; the D gene is possibly TRBD1 (5 bases). The CDR3 has 15 amino acids. In germline, CDR1 is SGHVS, CDR2 FQNEAQ. V lost 1 base, J lost 7 bases, and 13 bases lay in between. The CDR3 here is CASSLEGLAAEKLFF. In DNA, the CDR3 is TGTGCCAGCAGCTTAGAGGGGCTGGCTGCTGAAAAACTGTTTTTT.

The V call is TRBV6-4, the J call TRBJ2-7; 7 nucleotides line up with TRBD1. Germline V lookup: CDR1 MRHNA, CDR2 SNTAGT. V lost 7 bases and J lost 1; bases outside the gene matches: 22. The CDR3 covers 19 residues. The CDR3 protein is CASKNPRAELQGESYEQYF. In DNA, the CDR3 is TGTGCCAGCAAAAACCCAAGGGCTGAGCTGCAGGGGGAATCCTACGAGCAGTACTTC.

The chain carries TRBV16 and TRBJ1-5; the D gene is possibly TRBD1 (5 bases). Trimming removed 5 bases from V and 5 bases from J, with 13 bases in between. Germline CDR1 KGHSY, CDR2 FQNENV. This CDR3 region has 14 residues. The CDR3 sequence: CASSFSGGDQPQHF. The CDR3, as DNA: TGTGCCAGCAGCTTTTCCGGAGGGGATCAGCCCCAGCATTTT.

This clone appeared once. The chain joins TRBV9 to TRBJ1-1; 8 bases match TRBD1. Germline trimming cut 0 bases from V and 10 bases from J; bases unmatched to any gene: 5. This CDR3 region has 13 residues. Germline loops: CDR1 SGDLS, CDR2 YYNGEE. The chain's CDR3 is CASSVGTGKGAFF. In nucleotides, the CDR3 is TGTGCCAGCAGCGTAGGGACAGGGAAAGGAGCTTTCTTT.

The chain combines TRBV2 with TRBJ2-1; D is possibly TRBD1 (6 bases). Germline-derived CDR1 and CDR2 are SNHLY and FYNNEI. Trimming stripped 6 bases from V and 7 bases from J, with 13 bases between. This CDR3 comprises 13 residues. CDR3 nucleotide sequence: TGTGCCAGCAGACCCACGAGGGGGAATGAGCAGTTCTTC. This sequence encodes CASRPTRGNEQFF. The full variable domain, completed using reference TRBV2 and TRBJ2-1, is EPEVTQTPSHQVTQMGQEVILRCVPISNHLYFYWYRQILGQKVEFLVSFYNNEISEKSEIFDDQFSVERPDGSNFTLKIRSTKLEDSAMYFCASRPTRGNEQFFGPGTRLTVL.

The chain's CDR3 is CASSPGHKDTGELFF. The CDR3 DNA sequence: TGCGCCAGCAGCCCGGGACACAAGGACACCGGGGAGCTGTTTTTT. The rearrangement links TRBV5-1 to TRBJ2-2; maybe TRBD1 (6 bases). The CDR3 totals 15 residues. CDR1 and CDR2 from the germline V gene are SGHRS and YFSETQ. Trimming took off 4 bases at V and 3 bases at J, with 13 bases between the two ends.

The gene calls are TRBV19 and TRBJ1-2; 9 nucleotides match TRBD1. This CDR3 contains 13 residues. The V gene's germline CDR1 is LNHDA and CDR2 SQIVND (reference sequence). Losses at the gene ends were 3 bases for V and 6 bases for J; bases not matched to a gene: 2. DNA of the CDR3: TGTGCCAGTAGTATCCGGGACAGGGATGGCTACACCTTC. The encoded protein is CASSIRDRDGYTF.

The CDR3, as DNA: TGTGCCTGGGAGGGCCGACTAGCGGGTGGGCGGGACTCAGAGACCCAGTACTTC. Its protein product is CAWEGRLAGGRDSETQYF. This chain connects TRBV30 to TRBJ2-5; TRBD2 aligns across 10 bases. The CDR3 is made up of 18 amino acids. The V gene's germline CDR1 is GTSNPN and CDR2 SVGIG (reference sequence). Trimming at V came to 5 bases and at J to 4 bases, leaving 19 bases not matched to a gene.

This clone turned up a few times. CDR3 sequence: CAISEGNRAYYEQYF. For the CDR3, the DNA is TGTGCCATCAGTGAAGGGAACAGGGCGTACTACGAGCAGTACTTC. The chain joins TRBV10-3 to TRBJ2-7, with D perhaps TRBD1 (6 bases). Trimming pared 3 bases from V and 3 bases from J, leaving 15 bases between. CDR3 length equals 15 residues. Germline assignment: CDR1 ENHRY and CDR2 SYGVKD.

The sample holds one count of this clone. The sample holds other DNA sequences that translate to the same CDR3. DNA for the CDR3: TGTGCCAGCAGCTTAGGGACAGGGAACTATGGCTACACCTTC. Its translation: CASSLGTGNYGYTF. J is TRBJ1-2 and V is TRBV13; 7 bases fit TRBD1. This CDR3 has 14 amino acids. V shed 0 bases and J 2 bases; nucleotides not matched to a gene: 0. Germline assignment: CDR1 PRHDT and CDR2 FYEKMQ (reference sequence).

The chain employs TRBV7-6 and TRBJ2-1, with 10 nucleotides matching TRBD1. Germline CDR1 reads SGHVS; CDR2 reads FNYEAQ. The CDR3 is made up of 14 amino acids. V lost 5 bases to trimming and J lost 8 bases; unmatched junction nucleotides: 6. The CDR3 is CASSRGTGVDEQFF. The CDR3 nucleotides read TGTGCCAGCAGCCGCGGGACAGGGGTAGATGAGCAGTTCTTC.

CDR3 in amino acids: CASGGGEQFF. As DNA, the CDR3 is TGTGCCAGCGGGGGGGGTGAGCAGTTCTTC. The V call is TRBV7-8, the J call TRBJ2-1; 7 bases align to TRBD2. After removal of 8 bases from V and 9 bases from J, the junction contained 1 base not matched to a gene. The CDR3 length is 10 residues. The germline CDR1 and CDR2 sequences are SGHVS and FQNEAQ.

The V and J genes are TRBV13 and TRBJ2-7; 13 nucleotides align to TRBD2. The V segment lost 5 bases and the J segment 3 bases; nucleotides outside the gene matches: 10. Germline CDR1 PRHDT, CDR2 FYEKMQ (reference sequence). CDR3 length: 17 amino acids. DNA for the CDR3: TGTGCCAGCAGCCCAGCACTAGCGGGAGGGCCCTTCTACGAGCAGTACTTC. It translates to CASSPALAGGPFYEQYF.

The chain carries TRBV6-1 and TRBJ2-1; TRBD2 might be the D (6 bases). The CDR3 runs to 14 residues. The V end lost 11 bases, the J end lost 5 bases, and 19 bases lay between the germline ends. Germline CDR1 and CDR2: MNHNS and SASEGT. CDR3 amino acids: CAAASGTQDNEQFF. CDR3 in DNA: TGTGCCGCAGCTTCCGGGACTCAAGACAATGAGCAGTTCTTC.

V usage is TRBV28 and J usage is TRBJ2-7; 7 nucleotides align to TRBD2. The CDR3 is made up of 18 amino acids. The J segment lost 2 bases and the V segment lost 3 bases, leaving 16 bases of the junction unmatched. Germline values: CDR1 MDHEN, CDR2 SYDVKM. In DNA, the CDR3 is TGTGCCAGCAGTTTCCCTCCCCCCCCGACCGGGACTACCTACGAGCAGTACTTC. Translation: CASSFPPPPTGTTYEQYF. Full variable domain (remainder filled in from reference TRBV28 and TRBJ2-7): DVKVTQSSRYLVKRTGEKVFLECVQDMDHENMFWYRQDPGLGLRLIYFSYDVKMKEKGDIPEGYSVSREKKERFSLILESASTNQTSMYLCASSFPPPPTGTTYEQYFGPGTRLTVT.

V usage is TRBV29-1 and J usage is TRBJ2-2; D perhaps matches TRBD2 (6 bases). The CDR3 spans 12 residues. The germline CDR1 and CDR2 sequences are SQVTM and ANQGSEA. Trimming pared 5 bases from V and 7 bases from J, leaving 11 bases between. The CDR3 loop reads CSVWRGNGELFF. As DNA, the CDR3 is TGCAGCGTTTGGAGGGGTAACGGGGAGCTGTTTTTT.

The chain couples TRBV19 to TRBJ2-1; 8 nucleotides agree with TRBD2. Germline-derived CDR1 and CDR2 are LNHDA and SQIVND (reference sequence). The V gene end was trimmed by 2 bases and the J gene end by 6 bases; junction bases not matched to a gene: 6. This CDR3 region has 15 residues. For the CDR3, the DNA is TGTGCCAGTAGTATATTGGCGGGAGGTATCAATGAGCAGTTCTTC. Translation: CASSILAGGINEQFF.

The chain has TRBV4-3 and TRBJ2-6, with D unresolved. Trimming stripped 0 bases from V and 0 bases from J, with 9 bases between. Germline CDR1 LGHNA, CDR2 YSLEER. The CDR3 has 17 residues. DNA of the CDR3: TGCGCCAGCAGCCAAGATCTCCTGAGCTCTGGGGCCAACGTCCTGACTTTC. Translation gives CASSQDLLSSGANVLTF.

J is TRBJ2-3 and V is TRBV6-6, with 8 nucleotides matching TRBD2. The CDR3 consists of 15 residues. Germline values: CDR1 MNHNY, CDR2 SVGAGI (reference sequence). V gave up 10 bases and J gave up 4 bases; unmatched junction bases: 13. In DNA form, the CDR3 reads TGTGCCATCCAGGTCCGGGAGGGCCGTTCAGATACGCAGTATTTT. Its protein product is CAIQVREGRSDTQYF.